One sample yielded the 13 T cell receptor beta chains listed below, sequenced in a study of blood T cells in healthy people across ages. For the second PCR, which ran for about 6 to 11 cycles, a sample-barcoded 5' primer and a J-beta primer mix were used. TCRdb redid the calling of the 5' RACE reads with MiXCR, one entry per CDR3 protein. This sample has more than 1 million distinct CDR3 sequences, with 40% to 55% found just once. The sample comprised blood. The receptors come from a woman between 55 and 75 years old in good health.

This clonotype was seen more than once but under ten times. The gene calls are TRBV5-6 and TRBJ2-1; D uncertain. Germline V gene sequence: CDR1 SGHDT, CDR2 YYEEEE. V was shortened by 0 bases and J by 2 bases, with 12 bases between the two germline ends. This CDR3 region has 16 residues. The CDR3 is CASSLVTSNAYNEQFF. The CDR3 nucleotides read TGTGCCAGCAGCTTGGTAACGTCCAATGCCTACAATGAGCAGTTCTTC.

The CDR3, as DNA: TGTGCCAGCAGTGTCGGACAGATCAATGAGCAGTTCTTC. The encoded protein is CASSVGQINEQFF. This chain uses TRBV28 with TRBJ2-1; D possibly corresponds to TRBD1 (6 bases). In germline, CDR1 is MDHEN, CDR2 SYDVKM. The CDR3 runs to 13 residues. V dropped 5 bases and J dropped 6 bases, with 11 bases sitting between them.

The chain employs TRBV5-6 and TRBJ2-5; TRBD2 aligns across 14 bases. The length of the CDR3 is 16 residues. V shed 4 bases and J 2 bases; nucleotides not matched to a gene: 4. Germline values: CDR1 SGHDT, CDR2 YYEEEE. The CDR3, as DNA: TGTGCCAGCAGCGGGGGACTAGCGGGAGCACAAGAGACCCAGTACTTC. It encodes CASSGGLAGAQETQYF.

This clonotype was counted a few times. V and J are TRBV10-3 and TRBJ2-7; a weak D match, TRBD2 (5 bases). CDR1 is ENHRY and CDR2 is SYGVKD in the germline V gene. The V end lost 8 bases, the J end lost 4 bases, and 15 bases lay between the germline ends. This CDR3 contains 13 residues. The CDR3 DNA sequence: TGTGCCATCCGAGGGAGTTTAGGATACGAGCAGTACTTC. Translated, it gives CAIRGSLGYEQYF.

This clonotype was seen a handful of times. The chain uses TRBV20-1 and TRBJ2-7; 9 bases map to TRBD2. CDR3 length: 19 residues. The trim removed 3 bases at V and 4 bases at J, leaving 22 bases unmatched. Germline V gene lookup returns CDR1 DFQATT and CDR2 SNEGSKA (reference sequence). The CDR3 DNA reads as TGCAGTGCTAGTGGAGACCGGGTCCTGAGGATTAGCGGGAGTTACGAGCAGTACTTC. This encodes CSASGDRVLRISGSYEQYF.

This sequence joins TRBV7-2 and TRBJ2-1, with 13 positions matching TRBD2. The junction had 7 bases not matched to a gene; V was cut back by 6 bases and J by 8 bases. This CDR3 comprises 15 residues. CDR1 SGHTA and CDR2 FQGNSA come from the germline V gene. CDR3 loop: CASRFGLAGVYEQFF. For the CDR3, the DNA is TGTGCCAGCAGGTTCGGACTAGCGGGAGTCTATGAGCAGTTCTTC.

The chain couples TRBV27 to TRBJ2-1; 9 bases line up with TRBD2. The CDR3 totals 15 residues. The V and J ends lost 5 bases and 3 bases, in that order; junction bases with no gene match: 5. CDR1 is MNHEY and CDR2 is SMNVEV in the germline V gene (reference sequence). The CDR3 region is CASSPQTSGYNEQFF. For the CDR3, the DNA is TGTGCCAGCAGTCCTCAGACTAGCGGCTACAATGAGCAGTTCTTC.

The rearrangement uses TRBV12-3 or TRBV12-4 and TRBJ2-3; perhaps D is TRBD1 or TRBD2 (5 bases each). The CDR3 sequence is 18 residues long. V was shortened by 7 bases and J by 5 bases, with 28 bases between the two germline ends. The CDR3 region has the DNA TGTGCCAGCATCCGAAGGAGAACCGGGACGGTGTTGGGAGATACGCAGTATTTT. It encodes CASIRRRTGTVLGDTQYF.

The rearrangement joins TRBV2 to TRBJ1-2, with D possibly being TRBD1 (5 bases). Trimming removed 8 bases at V and 7 bases at J, with 11 bases between. Germline V gene data show CDR1 as SNHLY and CDR2 as FYNNEI. The CDR3 has 11 amino acids. The DNA of the CDR3 is TGTGCCAGCCTGTACAGGAGTGGCTACACCTTC. It codes for CASLYRSGYTF. Drawing the rest from reference TRBV2 and TRBJ1-2, the complete variable domain is EPEVTQTPSHQVTQMGQEVILRCVPISNHLYFYWYRQILGQKVEFLVSFYNNEISEKSEIFDDQFSVERPDGSNFTLKIRSTKLEDSAMYFCASLYRSGYTFGSGTRLTVV.

This clonotype was seen many times. The chain employs TRBV5-1 and TRBJ2-5, with TRBD1 matching 7 bases. The CDR3 spans 13 residues. CDR1 is SGHRS and CDR2 is YFSETQ in the germline V gene. Trimming removed 0 bases from V and 4 bases from J; junction bases left unmatched: 0. The chain's CDR3 is CASSLEGAETQYF. The CDR3 nucleotides read TGCGCCAGCAGCTTGGAGGGGGCAGAGACCCAGTACTTC.

This rearrangement joins TRBV6-1 to TRBJ2-7; 9 bases line up with TRBD2. CDR1 and CDR2 from the germline V gene are MNHNS and SASEGT. Trimming took 4 bases from V and 4 from J; bases not matched to a gene: 8. The CDR3 is made up of 15 amino acids. CDR3 amino acids: CASSVGGGRVYEQYF. The DNA of the CDR3 is TGTGCCAGCAGTGTCGGGGGCGGGAGGGTATACGAGCAGTACTTC.

This clonotype has only a few counts. The chain carries TRBV12-3 or TRBV12-4 and TRBJ2-1; 10 bases align to TRBD1. V lost 6 bases, J lost 9 bases, and 11 bases stayed unmatched. This CDR3 has 15 residues. The CDR3 is CASSSRDRGVGEQFF. The CDR3 DNA sequence: TGTGCCAGCAGCTCCCGGGACAGGGGAGTGGGTGAGCAGTTCTTC.

This clonotype was detected only a few times. The V call is TRBV29-1, the J call TRBJ2-1; TRBD1 aligns across 10 bases. V trimming: 5 bases; J trimming: 6 bases; junction bases outside the gene matches: 10. This CDR3 is built from 15 residues. Germline loops: CDR1 SQVTM, CDR2 ANQGSEA. Here the CDR3 DNA reads TGCAGCGTTCGATCCGGGACAGGGGTATCCAATGAGCAGTTCTTC. Translation gives CSVRSGTGVSNEQFF.